This TCR beta chain originates from a study of blood T cell repertoires in COVID-19. The overall study: Sources were T cells, B-cell-depleted T cells, or PBMCs; the material itself was cDNA or gDNA.

CDR1 and CDR2 from the germline V gene are LNHDA and SQIVND (reference sequence). The length of the CDR3 is 14 residues. Trimming removed 3 bases from V and 3 bases from J, with 12 bases in between. As originally analysed: For nucleated cells, counts were estimated from reference gene primer amplification. Generated by immunoSEQ multiplex PCR, the TCRdb table keeps only in-frame clones and is missing some. V, J and clone size are those of that table, while D and trimming were read from the DNA. The repertoire holds tens of thousands of clones, around 84% seen once, with 6% to 8% in the top ten. This clone was counted once.

This sequence joins TRBV19 and TRBJ2-7; a weak D match, TRBD2 (6 bases). The source material was peripheral blood. This TCR was sampled from a human donor with active COVID-19. The donor label of this sample is uncertain. The CDR3 sequence is CASSMPGLLYEQYF. Written as DNA, the CDR3 is TGTGCCAGTAGTATGCCGGGACTTCTCTACGAGCAGTACTTC.